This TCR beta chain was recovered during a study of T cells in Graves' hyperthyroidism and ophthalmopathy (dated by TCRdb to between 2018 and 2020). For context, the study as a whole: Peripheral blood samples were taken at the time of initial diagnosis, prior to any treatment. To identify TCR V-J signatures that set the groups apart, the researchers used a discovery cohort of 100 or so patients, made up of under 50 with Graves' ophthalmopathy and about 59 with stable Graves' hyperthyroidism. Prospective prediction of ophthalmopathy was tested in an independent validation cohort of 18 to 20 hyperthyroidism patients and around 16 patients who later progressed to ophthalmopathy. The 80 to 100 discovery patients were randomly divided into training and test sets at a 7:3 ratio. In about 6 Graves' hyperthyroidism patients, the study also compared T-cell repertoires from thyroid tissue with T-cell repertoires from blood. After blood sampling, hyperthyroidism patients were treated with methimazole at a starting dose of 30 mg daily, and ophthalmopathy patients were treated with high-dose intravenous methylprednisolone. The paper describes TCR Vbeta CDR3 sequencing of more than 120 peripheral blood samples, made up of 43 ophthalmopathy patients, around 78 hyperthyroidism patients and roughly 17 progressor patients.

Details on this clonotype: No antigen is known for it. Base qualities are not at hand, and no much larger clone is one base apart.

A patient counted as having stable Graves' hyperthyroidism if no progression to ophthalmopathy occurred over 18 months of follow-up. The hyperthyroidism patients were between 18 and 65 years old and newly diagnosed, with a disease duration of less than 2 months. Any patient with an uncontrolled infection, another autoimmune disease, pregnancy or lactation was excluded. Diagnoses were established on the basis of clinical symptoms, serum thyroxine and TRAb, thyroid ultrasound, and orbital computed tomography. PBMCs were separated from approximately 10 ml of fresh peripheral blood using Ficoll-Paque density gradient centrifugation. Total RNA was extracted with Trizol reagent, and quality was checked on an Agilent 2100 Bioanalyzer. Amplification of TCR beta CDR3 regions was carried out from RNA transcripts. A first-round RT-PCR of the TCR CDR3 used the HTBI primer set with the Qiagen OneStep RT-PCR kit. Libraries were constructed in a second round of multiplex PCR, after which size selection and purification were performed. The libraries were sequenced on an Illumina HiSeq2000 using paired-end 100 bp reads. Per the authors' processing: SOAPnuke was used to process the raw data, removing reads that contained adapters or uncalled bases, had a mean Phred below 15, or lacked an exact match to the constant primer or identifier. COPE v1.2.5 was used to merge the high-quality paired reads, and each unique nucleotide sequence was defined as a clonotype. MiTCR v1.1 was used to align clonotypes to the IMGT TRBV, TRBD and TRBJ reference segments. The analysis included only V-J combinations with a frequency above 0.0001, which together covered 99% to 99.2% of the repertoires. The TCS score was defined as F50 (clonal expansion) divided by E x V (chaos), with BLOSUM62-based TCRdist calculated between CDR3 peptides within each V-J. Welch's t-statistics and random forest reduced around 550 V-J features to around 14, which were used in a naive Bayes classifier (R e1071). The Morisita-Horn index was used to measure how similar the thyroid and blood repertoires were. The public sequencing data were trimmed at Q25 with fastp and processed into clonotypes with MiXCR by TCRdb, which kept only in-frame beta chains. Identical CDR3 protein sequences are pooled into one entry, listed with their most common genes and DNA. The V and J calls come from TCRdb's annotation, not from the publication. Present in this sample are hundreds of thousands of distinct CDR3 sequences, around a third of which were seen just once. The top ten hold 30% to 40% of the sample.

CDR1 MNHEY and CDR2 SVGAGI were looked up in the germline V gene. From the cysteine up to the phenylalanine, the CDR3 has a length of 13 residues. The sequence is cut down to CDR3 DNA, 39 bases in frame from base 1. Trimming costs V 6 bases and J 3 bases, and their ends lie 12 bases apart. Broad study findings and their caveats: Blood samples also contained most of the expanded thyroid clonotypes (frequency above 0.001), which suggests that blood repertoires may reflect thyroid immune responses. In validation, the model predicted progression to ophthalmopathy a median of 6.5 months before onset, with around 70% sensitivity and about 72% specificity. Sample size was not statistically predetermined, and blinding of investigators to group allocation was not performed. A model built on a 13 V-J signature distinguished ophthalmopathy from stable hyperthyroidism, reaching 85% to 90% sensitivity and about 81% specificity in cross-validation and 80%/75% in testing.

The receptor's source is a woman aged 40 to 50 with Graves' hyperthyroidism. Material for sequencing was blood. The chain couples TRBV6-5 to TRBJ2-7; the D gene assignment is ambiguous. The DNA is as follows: TGTGCCAGCAGCCACCATATGAGCTACGAGCAGTACTTC. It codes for CASSHHMSYEQYF.